Listed here are 14 T cell receptor beta chains from one sample, sequenced in a study of metastatic and nonmetastatic thyroid tumors. None of the patients had undergone any treatment ahead of thyroid surgery. Using MiXCR, TCRdb re-called clones from the PCR reads. The sample consists of tens of thousands of clones, 20% to 30% of them appearing once. The source material was tumor tissue. These receptors were collected from a female donor with papillary thyroid cancer or a benign thyroid nodule (not recorded which). Some clones in this sample may be carry-over from other donors' samples.

This clone came up a few times. The genes are TRBV10-2 and TRBJ1-5; 7 bases fit TRBD1. The CDR3 runs to 16 residues. V was clipped by 5 bases and J by 5 bases; unmatched bases: 12. Germline V gives CDR1 WSHSY, CDR2 SAAADI. The CDR3 region is CASSPRERGRYQPQHF. The CDR3 coding sequence is TGCGCCAGCAGTCCACGGGAGAGGGGGCGGTATCAGCCCCAGCATTTT.

Ten or more counts support this clone. This CDR3 is CSASARLAGAWGTQYF. As DNA, the CDR3 is TGCAGTGCTAGTGCCCGACTAGCGGGAGCTTGGGGTACGCAGTATTTT. The chain employs TRBV20-1 and TRBJ2-3; 12 bases fit TRBD2. Losses at the gene ends were 3 bases for V and 8 bases for J; bases not matched to a gene: 12. The V gene's germline CDR1 is DFQATT and CDR2 SNEGSKA (reference sequence). CDR3 size: 16 residues.

In its sample, this clone was seen a few times. This rearrangement joins TRBV20-1 to TRBJ2-3; D could derive from TRBD1 or TRBD2 (5 bases each). CDR3 length: 14 residues. V gave up 6 bases and J gave up 0 bases, with 13 bases separating them. CDR1 and CDR2 (germline): DFQATT, SNEGSKA (reference sequence). CDR3 DNA sequence: TGCAGTGCCAAACCGGGACCAAGCACAGATACGCAGTATTTT. It is translated as CSAKPGPSTDTQYF.

As concerns this clone: A much bigger clone sits one base away, suggesting this may be a read error. This specimen includes other DNA sequences encoding the same CDR3. The CDR3 region is CSAREGGSAGTQYF. CDR3 sequence (DNA): TGCAGTGCTAGAGAAGGCGGCAGCGCGGGGACCCAGTACTTC. The chain couples TRBV20-1 to TRBJ2-5; D possibly corresponds to TRBD2 (5 bases). This CDR3 is 14 amino acids long. Germline V CDR1 and CDR2: DFQATT, SNEGSKA (reference sequence). V gave up 0 bases and J gave up 7 bases, with 15 bases separating them.

This clone was observed a few times. The genes are TRBV19 and TRBJ1-2; D unresolved. This CDR3 region has 13 residues. V was shortened by 5 bases and J by 3 bases, with 10 bases between the two germline ends. Germline assignment: CDR1 LNHDA and CDR2 SQIVND (reference sequence). The CDR3 loop reads CASSGVEDYGYTF. The CDR3 bases are TGTGCCAGTAGTGGTGTCGAGGACTATGGCTACACCTTC. The full variable domain, with the rest looked up from reference TRBV19 and TRBJ1-2, is DGGITQSPKYLFRKEGQNVTLSCEQNLNHDAMYWYRQDPGQGLRLIYYSQIVNDFQKGDIAEGYSVSREKKESFPLTVTSAQKNPTAFYLCASSGVEDYGYTFGSGTRLTVV.

The chain joins TRBV4-1 to TRBJ2-7, with TRBD1 identical over 10 bases. CDR1 is MGHRA, CDR2 YSYEKL, per germline. Germline trimming cut 3 bases from V and 1 base from J; bases unmatched to any gene: 3. The CDR3 is 15 residues long. As DNA, the CDR3 is TGCGCCAGCAGCCAGGGACAGGGGCCATCCTACGAGCAGTACTTC. Protein sequence: CASSQGQGPSYEQYF.

The rearrangement joins TRBV20-1 to TRBJ2-6, with a weak D call TRBD1 (6 bases). CDR1 and CDR2 (germline): DFQATT, SNEGSKA (reference sequence). The CDR3 length is 15 residues. V was cut by 0 bases and J by 3 bases, with 9 bases left in between. In nucleotides, the CDR3 is TGCAGTGCTAGAGATCAGGGGCTTGGGGCCAACGTCCTGACTTTC. Translation: CSARDQGLGANVLTF.

This clone has just a few counts. This chain connects TRBV5-1 to TRBJ2-3; D may be TRBD2 (5 bases). Germline V gene sequence: CDR1 SGHRS, CDR2 YFSETQ. With 8 bases removed from V and 2 bases from J, the gap between germline ends came to 18 bases. The CDR3 spans 15 residues. In DNA, the CDR3 is TGCGCCAGTACACCTGGACTGGAAGTCACAGATACGCAGTATTTT. Its translation is CASTPGLEVTDTQYF.

The rearrangement links TRBV3-1 to TRBJ2-7; 8 nucleotides match TRBD2. Germline-derived CDR1 and CDR2 are LGHDT and YNNKEL (reference sequence). This CDR3 is 14 amino acids long. Trimming took 6 bases from V and 4 from J; bases not matched to a gene: 8. The CDR3 is CASRRAGERYEQYF. DNA for the CDR3: TGTGCCAGCAGGAGAGCGGGAGAAAGATACGAGCAGTACTTC.

Points on this clone: The conserved phenylalanine or tryptophan is not found at the CDR3 terminus, so this likely reflects a read error. The V call is TRBV20-1, the J call TRBJ2-3; 8 positions match TRBD2. Germline V gene sequence: CDR1 DFQATT, CDR2 SNEGSKA (reference sequence). The CDR3 has 15 residues. V lost 3 bases to trimming and J lost 1 base; unmatched junction nucleotides: 6. DNA for the CDR3: TGCAGTGCTAGGACCACTAGCGGACGCACAGATACGCAGTATTCT. It is translated as CSARTTSGRTDTQYS.

The gene calls are TRBV18 and TRBJ1-4; D perhaps matches TRBD1 (5 bases). CDR1 and CDR2 from the germline V gene are KGHSH and LQKENI. This CDR3 is 15 amino acids long. V shed 1 base and J shed 4 bases, with 10 bases lying between them. DNA for the CDR3: TGTGCCAGCTCACCACAGGGGACCAATAATGAAAAACTGTTTTTT. It specifies CASSPQGTNNEKLFF.

The chain links TRBV20-1 to TRBJ2-5, with no clear D. Germline loops: CDR1 DFQATT, CDR2 SNEGSKA (reference sequence). The V end lost 0 bases, the J end lost 3 bases, and 11 bases lay between the germline ends. The CDR3 is 14 amino acids. CDR3 amino acids: CSAREATAKETQYF. CDR3 DNA sequence: TGCAGTGCTAGAGAGGCCACGGCTAAAGAGACCCAGTACTTC.

This chain joins TRBV7-9 and TRBJ1-2; D uncertain. Germline CDR1 SEHNR, CDR2 FQNEAQ (reference sequence). The V and J ends lost 5 bases and 4 bases respectively, with 8 bases between them. This CDR3 spans 12 amino acids. The CDR3 DNA sequence: TGTGCCAGCAGCGAGTCCATCTATGGCTACACCTTC. Translating gives CASSESIYGYTF.

This clone was counted a few times. The chain is built from TRBV6-4 and TRBJ1-6; 11 bases are a match to TRBD1. The junction had 0 bases not matched to a gene; V was cut back by 2 bases and J by 9 bases. This CDR3 contains 14 residues. Per germline, CDR1 MRHNA and CDR2 SNTAGT. CDR3 in amino acids: CASSDGQGASPLHF. As DNA, the CDR3 is TGTGCCAGCAGTGACGGACAGGGGGCTTCACCCCTCCACTTT.